The rows below give T cell receptor beta chains drawn from one sample of a study of CD8+CD57+ T cells in acquired aplastic anemia. TCRdb reanalysed the reads using MiXCR and keeps one entry per CDR3 protein. Of roughly 160,000 distinct CDR3 sequences in the sample, about two thirds were seen once. The sample consisted of sorted CD4+, CD8+, or CD8+CD57+ T cells (not recorded which) from PBMCs. The receptors stem from a human donor with aplastic anemia. The conserved cysteine and the conserved F or W are not part of the CDR3 here.

>TRBV10-3|11|TRBJ1-1
AISQTSNTEAF
>TRBV7-9|14|TRBJ2-1
ASSLDAGIGYNEQF
>TRBV10-3|11|TRBJ1-2
AISDDRGFGYT
>TRBV20-1|11|TRBJ2-7
SARGSADYEQY
>TRBV7-3|14|TRBJ2-4
ASSSRQGLAKNIQY
>TRBV7-9|13|TRBJ1-5
ASSQADSPSQPQH
>TRBV25-1|11|TRBJ1-5
ASSESNNQPQH
>TRBV6-1|14|TRBJ2-2
ASRGESGGRAGELF
>TRBV7-8|12|TRBJ1-1
ASSSPDRRTEAF
>TRBV7-2|14|TRBJ2-5
ASSLGSGPYQETQY
>TRBV20-1|15|TRBJ1-5
SAPLTLQGFVGQPQH
>TRBV15|10|TRBJ2-1
ATTRGGVEQF
>TRBV2|13|TRBJ1-5
ASSEEGHSNQPQH
>TRBV7-8|13|TRBJ2-6
ASSLSPGGANVLT
>TRBV4-3|11|TRBJ2-7
ASSRENFYEQY
>TRBV24-1|12|TRBJ1-6
ATSDFAGHSPLH
>TRBV15|11|TRBJ1-5
ATSSGRDQPQH
>TRBV7-8|12|TRBJ1-6
ATRDHEGETPLH
>TRBV20-1|15|TRBJ2-7
SARDLLLAGGTYEQY
>TRBV5-1|12|TRBJ1-5
ASSEGQGDQPQH
>TRBV20-1|12|TRBJ1-4
SASRQGYNEKLF
>TRBV15|12|TRBJ2-2
ATSRGGATGELF
>TRBV9|13|TRBJ1-2
ASSGHGGDSYGYT
>TRBV5-4|14|TRBJ1-6
ASSLRGNRVVSPLH
>TRBV20-1|12|TRBJ2-7
SARPSDRSYEQY
>TRBV7-2|12|TRBJ1-2
ASSLTDRLYGYT
>TRBV14|11|TRBJ2-2
ASSPAYTGELF
>TRBV7-2|13|TRBJ1-6
ASSVTGQPNSPLH
>TRBV2|12|TRBJ1-1
ASSVAQMNTEAF
>TRBV29-1|9|TRBJ1-1
SVRGDPEAF
>TRBV7-3|13|TRBJ2-5
ASSSSGTPQETQY
>TRBV24-1|11|TRBJ2-3
ATNGAGTDTQY
>TRBV5-1|13|TRBJ2-5
ASSLWTGGGKTQY
>TRBV7-9|11|TRBJ2-1
ASSLAGGIEQF
>TRBV7-9|11|TRBJ1-4
ATSEGSNEKLF
>TRBV15|9|TRBJ1-1
ATSRGAEAF
>TRBV5-6|10|TRBJ2-3
ASSSNTDTQY
>TRBV5-1|14|TRBJ2-7
ASSQATDGPSYEQY
>TRBV29-1|10|TRBJ1-1
SVPGQGGEAF
>TRBV9|14|TRBJ2-1
ASSPPVGDPYNEQF
>TRBV6-5|14|TRBJ2-7
ASSLVYSQIPYEQY
>TRBV6-4|16|TRBJ2-6
ASSPGTSGGSGANVLT
>TRBV15|15|TRBJ2-6
ATSSRTENYGANVLT
>TRBV10-3|11|TRBJ2-1
ATQGLADSEQF
>TRBV20-1|10|TRBJ2-2
SARPHTGELF